A selection of T cell receptor beta chains follows, all from one sample in a study of blood T cell repertoires in COVID-19. This table comes from immunoSEQ multiplex PCR, and its TCRdb copy is limited to in-frame clones, with some not included. The repertoire includes fewer than 90,000 clones, approximately 80% of them detected once, and 11% sits in the top ten. The sample consisted of peripheral blood. These receptors came from a man between 50 and 59 years old with acute or convalescent COVID-19. Both conserved end residues are trimmed from each CDR3. The order of the fields is J gene, V gene, CDR3 protein.

J: TRBJ2-7; V: TRBV28; CDR3: ASSATGTSNEQY
J: TRBJ2-7; V: TRBV10-3; CDR3: AIKGTSGRTYEQY
J: TRBJ1-2; V: TRBV19; CDR3: ASTRDSNYGYT
J: TRBJ1-2; V: TRBV7-8; CDR3: ASSFGRRNYGYT
J: TRBJ2-2; V: TRBV24-1; CDR3: ATSDPDRGQTNRNTGELF
J: TRBJ1-1; V: TRBV5-4; CDR3: ASSPWGGPNTEAF
J: TRBJ1-5; V: TRBV5-5; CDR3: ASRSMGTGEGPQH
J: TRBJ2-3; V: TRBV9; CDR3: ASSVTLAGGPTDTQY
J: TRBJ2-3; V: TRBV28; CDR3: ASSLHRLAESTDTQY
J: TRBJ2-3; V: TRBV7-9; CDR3: ASSSRLEDTQY
J: TRBJ1-2; V: TRBV6-5; CDR3: ASSYSSGFYGYT
J: TRBJ2-7; V: TRBV11-3; CDR3: ASSLVVRDRGYEQY
J: TRBJ1-2; V: TRBV19; CDR3: ASSDYTRDRRDGYT
J: TRBJ1-4; V: TRBV28; CDR3: ASRPWGRSNEKLF